Presented here are 2 T cell receptor beta chains from one specimen sequenced in a study of Ad26.COV2.S vaccination and SARS-CoV-2 variants (dated by TCRdb to about 2021). Library construction relied on the immunoSEQ multiplex PCR assay. In its TCRdb copy, this immuneACCESS table keeps in-frame sequences only and misses some clones. Where compared with another copy, unresolved V genes explain less than half of these, and the others have no known cause. A total of around 500,000 clones appear in this sample, roughly 87% of them only once. The ten largest clonotypes hold about 1.5% of the sample. The treatment or condition label here, explained by the study, means: around 19 received Ad26.COV2.S at low or high dose, single or two shots; roughly 5 received placebo; per-sample allocation not given. For vaccine and placebo recipients, repertoires were sequenced using samples collected on day 63 after the first injection.

The sequences come from peripheral blood, collected in a trial of Ad26.COV2.S vaccine versus placebo. The receptors were sampled from a person between 18 and 65 years old who received the Ad26.COV2.S COVID-19 vaccine or a placebo.

V is TRBV6-4 and J is TRBJ2-3, with 9 bases fitting TRBD2. Trimming took 3 bases from V and 4 from J; bases not matched to a gene: 8. Germline V gene lookup returns CDR1 MRHNA and CDR2 SNTAGT. The CDR3 spans 16 residues. The CDR3 region has the DNA TGTGCCAGCAGTGAGGAAGGTAGCGGGAGACCAGATACGCAGTATTTT. It yields the protein CASSEEGSGRPDTQYF.

The CDR3 region has the DNA TGTGCCAGCAGTCTTAAAATCTTAGCGGGAGGGCCGGGAGAAGAGACCCAGTACTTC. Its protein product is CASSLKILAGGPGEETQYF. The gene calls are TRBV28 and TRBJ2-5; TRBD2 matches at 11 bases. Germline V gives CDR1 MDHEN, CDR2 SYDVKM. V shed 5 bases, J shed 3 bases, and the junction held 17 bases outside the gene matches. The CDR3 length is 19 residues.